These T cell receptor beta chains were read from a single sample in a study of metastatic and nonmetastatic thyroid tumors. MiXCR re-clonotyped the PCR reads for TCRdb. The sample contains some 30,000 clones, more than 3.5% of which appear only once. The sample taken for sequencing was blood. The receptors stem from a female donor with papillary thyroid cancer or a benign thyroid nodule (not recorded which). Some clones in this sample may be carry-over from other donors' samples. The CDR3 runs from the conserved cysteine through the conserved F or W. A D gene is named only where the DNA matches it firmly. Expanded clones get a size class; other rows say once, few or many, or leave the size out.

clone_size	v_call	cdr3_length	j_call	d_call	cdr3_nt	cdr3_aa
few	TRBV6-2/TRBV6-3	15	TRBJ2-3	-	TGTGCCAGCAGTTACCAGGGCCGGAGTTTCGATACGCAGTATTTT	CASSYQGRSFDTQYF
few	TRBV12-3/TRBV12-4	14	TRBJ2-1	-	TGTTCCAGCAGTTCCCTCAGAGGGGACAATGAGCAGTTCTTC	CSSSSLRGDNEQFF
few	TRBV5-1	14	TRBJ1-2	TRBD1	TGCGCCAGCAGCTTCGGGACAGGAAGTACCGGCTACACCTTC	CASSFGTGSTGYTF
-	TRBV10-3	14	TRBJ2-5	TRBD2	TGTGCCATCAGTGACGGGACTAGTGACGAGACCCAGTACTTC	CAISDGTSDETQYF
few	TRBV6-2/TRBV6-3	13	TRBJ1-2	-	TGTGCCAGCAGCCAGACATGGGAAGATGGCTACACCTTC	CASSQTWEDGYTF
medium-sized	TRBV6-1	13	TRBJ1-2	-	TGTGCCAGCAGTGAAAACAGGGTAAACGGCTACACCTTC	CASSENRVNGYTF
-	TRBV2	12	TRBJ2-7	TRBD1	TGTGCCAGCAGCCGGGACAGATACGAGCAGTACTTC	CASSRDRYEQYF
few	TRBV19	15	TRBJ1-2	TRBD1	TGTGCCAGTAGTATAGTTCCAGGGGGCGTCTATGTCTACACCTTC	CASSIVPGGVYVYTF
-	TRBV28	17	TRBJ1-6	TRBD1	TGTGCCAGCAGGTCTACCGGGACAGGGTACTATAATTCACCCCTCCACTTT	CASRSTGTGYYNSPLHF
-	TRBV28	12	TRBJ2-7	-	TGTGCCAGCAGCTTAGCCCTCCGCGAGCAGTACTTT	CASSLALREQYF
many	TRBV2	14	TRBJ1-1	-	TGTGCCAGCAGGGAGGCTCGCATGAACACTGAAGCTTTCTTT	CASREARMNTEAFF
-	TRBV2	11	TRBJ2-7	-	TGTGCCAGCATCCGCTCCTACGCCCCGTACTTC	CASIRSYAPYF
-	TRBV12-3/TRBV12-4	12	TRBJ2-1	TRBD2	TGTGCCAGCAGCCGTAGCGGGAAAGCGCAGTTCTTC	CASSRSGKAQFF
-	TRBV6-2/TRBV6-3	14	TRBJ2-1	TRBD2	TGTGCCAGCAGCGTAGCGGGAGAGTCCAATGAGCAGTTCTTC	CASSVAGESNEQFF
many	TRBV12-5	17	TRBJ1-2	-	TGTGCTAGTGGTTTGGTAAAAGGAGGGGTTGCGAACTATGGCTACACCTTC	CASGLVKGGVANYGYTF
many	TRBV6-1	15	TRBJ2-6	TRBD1	TGTGCCAGCAGTGGGGACAGTTCCGGGGCCAACGTCCTGACTTTC	CASSGDSSGANVLTF
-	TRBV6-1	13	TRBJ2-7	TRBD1	TGTGCCAGCAGAGACAGGGGGCAGGACGAGCAGTACTTC	CASRDRGQDEQYF